This T cell receptor beta chain was observed in a study of response to subunit inactivated influenza vaccine. TCRdb reprocessed the RT-PCR reads via MiXCR and lists one record per CDR3 protein. The sample shows around 480,000 distinct CDR3 sequences, approximately 15% of them seen only once. Ten or more counts support this clonotype. Its antigen is undetermined. Germline V gene lookup returns CDR1 LGHDT and CDR2 YNNKEL (reference sequence). V gave up 2 bases and J gave up 1 base, with 15 bases separating them. CDR3 size: 17 residues. Regarding the study as a whole: Few additional T cells are recruited per seasonal influenza vaccination, authors suggested.

Specimen: CD4+ T cells sorted from PBMCs, collected 23 to 25 months after vaccination. The receptor's source is a man aged 45-69 years who received an inactivated influenza vaccine. The V call is TRBV3-1, the J call TRBJ2-1; a possible D gene is TRBD1 (6 bases). In nucleotides, the CDR3 is TGTGCCAGCAGCCAATCTGCCTACAGGGTTTCCTACAATGAGCAGTTCTTC. Translating it yields CASSQSAYRVSYNEQFF.